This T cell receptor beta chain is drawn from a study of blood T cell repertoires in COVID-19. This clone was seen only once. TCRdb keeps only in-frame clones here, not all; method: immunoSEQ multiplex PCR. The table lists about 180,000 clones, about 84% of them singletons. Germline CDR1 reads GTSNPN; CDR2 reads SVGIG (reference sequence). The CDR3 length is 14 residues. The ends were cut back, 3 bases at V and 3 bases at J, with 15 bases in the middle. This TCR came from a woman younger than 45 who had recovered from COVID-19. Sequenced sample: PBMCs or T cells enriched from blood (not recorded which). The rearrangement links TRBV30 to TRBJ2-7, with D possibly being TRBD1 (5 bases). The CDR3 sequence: CAWRVRAGRYEQYF. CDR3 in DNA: TGTGCCTGGAGGGTCAGGGCAGGGCGCTACGAGCAGTACTTC.